This TCR beta chain was identified in a study of T-cell memory formation after mild COVID-19 (dated by TCRdb to the early 2020s). Some background on the complete study: Most TCR sequence clusters were specific to one of the two donors. T-cell clones expanding and contracting after mild COVID-19 in a couple of donors were tracked by longitudinal TCRalpha and TCRbeta repertoire sequencing. Two young, previously healthy adult volunteers made up the cohort, one male and one female.

Results the study describes overall, beyond this receptor: Clones contracting from day 15 to 85 had balanced CD4/CD8 phenotypes, while a second wave expanding from day 15 to 37 was biased towards CD4+. Contracting CD4+ clones were located mainly in the CM and EM memory subsets, whereas CD8+ clones were found to be enriched in EMRA. Only a couple of mild cases were covered in the study, and larger cohorts including severe cases with pre-infection samples were considered necessary. Some responding clones were detected in pre-infection memory, which suggested that pre-existing cross-reactive memory T cells had joined the SARS-CoV-2 response. SARS-CoV-2 specificity of the second-wave clones peaking on day 37 was not confirmed.

Ficoll-Paque density gradient centrifugation was used to isolate PBMCs. Sequenced on an Illumina NovaSeq 6000. Using 5'RACE with constant-segment primers, TCRalpha and TCRbeta cDNA libraries were constructed, with sample barcodes and unique molecular identifiers added in the process. RNA was extracted from every sample with Trizol reagent. The libraries were amplified in two PCR steps, and the second step added a second sample barcode and Illumina TruSeq adapters. Sequencing of the libraries was done on an Illumina NovaSeq, producing 2 x 150 bp paired-end reads. Per the authors' processing: The reads were demultiplexed and collapsed into UMI-guided consensus sequences using migec v1.2.7. Using mixcr v2.1.11, UMI consensuses were aligned to TRA and TRB V and J templates and then assembled into clonotypes. Expanded or contracted clonotypes were those called significant by both edgeR and NoisET, with noise models trained on biological replicates. For edgeR calls, the thresholds were a false discovery rate-adjusted p below 0.01 and a log2 fold-change of 1. As an exploratory analysis of dynamics, max-normalized trajectories of the 1000 most abundant clonotypes were examined with PCA combined with hierarchical clustering. Each responding clone was given a CD4 or CD8 phenotype based on the CD4+ and CD8+ repertoires, which had been sequenced separately. TCRdb handled the public reads itself, with Q25 trimming in fastp and clone calling in MiXCR, and kept productive beta chains. Duplicate CDR3 protein sequences are folded into a single record with the most common DNA and genes. It is TCRdb's table, rather than the study itself, that gives the V and J calls and clone size. The sample table lists about 560,000 distinct CDR3 sequences, roughly a sixth of them with a count of one. The biggest ten clones account for roughly 8.2% of the sample.

V is reduced by 5 bases and J by 7 bases, leaving a spacing of 12 bases between them. The CDR3, from cysteine to phenylalanine, totals 13 residues. Left in the record is the CDR3 DNA by itself, 39 bases read in frame from the first base. This clonotype has ten or more counts. Its cognate antigen has yet to be identified. No base quality values were provided; no much bigger clone lies one nucleotide off. This receptor was obtained from an adult woman who had mild COVID-19 (a few samples of this study predate the infection). The sample titles of this study are shuffled in the database, so cell type and time point are left out; the donor was told from shared clones. The chain joins TRBV12-3 or TRBV12-4 to TRBJ2-1, with a weak D call of TRBD2 (6 bases match). The sample consisted of PBMCs or a T cell subset sorted from them (not recorded which). The nucleotide sequence reads TGTGCCAGCAGTCTTGGAGGGGTAAATGAGCAGTTCTTC. The translation is CASSLGGVNEQFF.